This TCR beta chain was recorded in a study of T cells after yellow fever vaccination. Study information: SMART-Seq v4 Ultra Low Input handled preparation of low-cell-number fractions.

This CDR3 is built from 16 residues. Per the germline V gene, CDR1 is DFQATT and CDR2 is SNEGSKA (reference sequence). V was cut by 1 base and J by 7 bases, with 20 bases left in between. Study outcomes and limitations: Abundant bulk-population clonotypes could contaminate the FACS-sorted repertoires. Post-booster samples contained most primary-vaccination clones (around 96% CD4, around 90% CD8).

In this sample, this clonotype turned up many times. Antigen: not known. For TCR, cDNA came from 5'RACE template switching, which added a universal primer site and UMIs. TCRdb independently ran MiXCR on the 5' RACE reads; one entry per CDR3 protein. The sample holds 300,000 to 350,000 distinct CDR3 sequences, 7% to 10% seen once. The V gene is TRBV20-1, the J gene TRBJ2-1; possible D gene TRBD2, 7 bases. The source material was PBMCs, sampled about 41 days after the first yellow fever vaccination. The source of this sequence is a young man who received the YFV17D yellow fever vaccine. The CDR3 bases are TGCAGTGCTAGAGCCTGGAGGGGGGGCCGGGGAAATGAGCAGTTCTTC. Translating it yields CSARAWRGGRGNEQFF.